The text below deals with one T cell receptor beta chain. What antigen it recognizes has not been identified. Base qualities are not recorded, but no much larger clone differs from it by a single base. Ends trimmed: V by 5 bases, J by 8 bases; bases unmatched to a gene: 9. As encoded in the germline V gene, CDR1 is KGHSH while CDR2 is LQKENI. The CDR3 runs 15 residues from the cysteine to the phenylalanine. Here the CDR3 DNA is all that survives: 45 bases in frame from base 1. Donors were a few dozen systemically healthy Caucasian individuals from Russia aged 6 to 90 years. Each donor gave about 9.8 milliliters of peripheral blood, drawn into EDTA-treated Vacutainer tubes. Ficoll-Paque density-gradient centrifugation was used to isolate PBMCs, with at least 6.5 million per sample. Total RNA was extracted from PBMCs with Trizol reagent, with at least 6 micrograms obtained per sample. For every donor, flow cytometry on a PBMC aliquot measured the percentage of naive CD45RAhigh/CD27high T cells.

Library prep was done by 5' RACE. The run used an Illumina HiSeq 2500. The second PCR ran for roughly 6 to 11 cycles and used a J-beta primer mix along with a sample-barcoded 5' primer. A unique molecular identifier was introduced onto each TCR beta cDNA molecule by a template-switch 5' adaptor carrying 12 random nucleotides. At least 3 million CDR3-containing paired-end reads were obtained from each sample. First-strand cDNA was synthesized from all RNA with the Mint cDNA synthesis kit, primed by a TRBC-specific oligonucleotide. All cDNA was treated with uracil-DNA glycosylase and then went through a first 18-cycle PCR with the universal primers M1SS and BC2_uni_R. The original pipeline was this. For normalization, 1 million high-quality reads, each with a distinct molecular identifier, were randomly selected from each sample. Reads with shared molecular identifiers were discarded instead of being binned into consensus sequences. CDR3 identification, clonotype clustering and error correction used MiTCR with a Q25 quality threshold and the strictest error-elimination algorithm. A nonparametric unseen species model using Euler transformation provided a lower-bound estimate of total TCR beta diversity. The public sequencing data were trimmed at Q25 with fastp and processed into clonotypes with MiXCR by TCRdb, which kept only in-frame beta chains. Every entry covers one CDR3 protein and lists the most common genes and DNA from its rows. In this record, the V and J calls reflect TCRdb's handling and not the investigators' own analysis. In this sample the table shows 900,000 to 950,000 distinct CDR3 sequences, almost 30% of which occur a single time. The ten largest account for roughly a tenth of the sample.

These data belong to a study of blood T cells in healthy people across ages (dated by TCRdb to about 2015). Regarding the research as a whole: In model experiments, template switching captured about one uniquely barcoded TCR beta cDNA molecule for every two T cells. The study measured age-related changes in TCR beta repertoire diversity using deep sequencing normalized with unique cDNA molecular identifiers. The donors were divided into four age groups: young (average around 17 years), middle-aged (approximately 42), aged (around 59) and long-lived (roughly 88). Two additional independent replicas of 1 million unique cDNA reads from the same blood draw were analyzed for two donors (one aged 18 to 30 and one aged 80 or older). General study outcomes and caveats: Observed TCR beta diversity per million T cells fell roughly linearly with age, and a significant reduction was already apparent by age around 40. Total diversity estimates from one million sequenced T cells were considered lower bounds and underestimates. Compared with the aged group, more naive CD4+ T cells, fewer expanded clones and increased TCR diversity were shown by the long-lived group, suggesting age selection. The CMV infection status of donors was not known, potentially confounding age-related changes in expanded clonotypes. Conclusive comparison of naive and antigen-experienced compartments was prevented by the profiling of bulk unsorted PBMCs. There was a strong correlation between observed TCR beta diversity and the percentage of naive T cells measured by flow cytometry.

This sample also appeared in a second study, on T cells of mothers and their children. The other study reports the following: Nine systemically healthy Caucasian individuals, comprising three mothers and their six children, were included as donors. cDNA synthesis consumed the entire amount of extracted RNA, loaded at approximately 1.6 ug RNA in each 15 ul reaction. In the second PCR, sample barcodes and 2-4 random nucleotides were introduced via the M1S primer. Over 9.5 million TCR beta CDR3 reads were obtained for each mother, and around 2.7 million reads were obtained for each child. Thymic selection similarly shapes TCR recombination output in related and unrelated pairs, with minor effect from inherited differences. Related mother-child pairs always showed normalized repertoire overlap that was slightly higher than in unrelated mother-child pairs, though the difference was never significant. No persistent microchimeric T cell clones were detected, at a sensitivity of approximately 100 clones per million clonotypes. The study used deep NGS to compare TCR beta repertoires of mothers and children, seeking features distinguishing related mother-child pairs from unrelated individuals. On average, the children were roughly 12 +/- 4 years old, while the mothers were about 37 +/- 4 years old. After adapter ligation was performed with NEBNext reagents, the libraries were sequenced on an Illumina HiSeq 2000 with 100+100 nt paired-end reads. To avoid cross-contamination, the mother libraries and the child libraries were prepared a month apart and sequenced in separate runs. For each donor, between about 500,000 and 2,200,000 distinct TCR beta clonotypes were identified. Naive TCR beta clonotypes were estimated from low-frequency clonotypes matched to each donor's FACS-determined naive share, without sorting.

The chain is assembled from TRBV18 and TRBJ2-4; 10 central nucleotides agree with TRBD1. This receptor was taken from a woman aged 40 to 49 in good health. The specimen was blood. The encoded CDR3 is CASSESATGGDIQYF. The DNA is TGTGCCAGCTCAGAATCCGCGACAGGGGGCGACATTCAGTACTTC.